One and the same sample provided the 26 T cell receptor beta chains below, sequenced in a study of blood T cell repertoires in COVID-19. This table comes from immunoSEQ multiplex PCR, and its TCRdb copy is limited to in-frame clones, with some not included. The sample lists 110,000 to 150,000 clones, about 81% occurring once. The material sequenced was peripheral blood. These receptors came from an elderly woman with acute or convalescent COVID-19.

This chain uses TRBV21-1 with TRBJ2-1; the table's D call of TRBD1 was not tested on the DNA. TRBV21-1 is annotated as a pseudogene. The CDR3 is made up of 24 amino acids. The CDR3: CASSKVLTHPRLTGPPSEYNEQFF. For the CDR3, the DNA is TGTGCCAGCAGCAAAGTTTTGACCCACCCCCGGTTGACAGGGCCGCCTAGCGAGTACAATGAGCAGTTCTTC.

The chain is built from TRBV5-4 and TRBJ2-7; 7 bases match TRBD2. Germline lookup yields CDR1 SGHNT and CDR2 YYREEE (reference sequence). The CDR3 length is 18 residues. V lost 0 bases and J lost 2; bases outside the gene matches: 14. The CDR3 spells CASSLVASGTISTYEQYF. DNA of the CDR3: TGTGCCAGCAGCTTGGTCGCTAGCGGAACTATTTCTACCTACGAGCAGTACTTC.

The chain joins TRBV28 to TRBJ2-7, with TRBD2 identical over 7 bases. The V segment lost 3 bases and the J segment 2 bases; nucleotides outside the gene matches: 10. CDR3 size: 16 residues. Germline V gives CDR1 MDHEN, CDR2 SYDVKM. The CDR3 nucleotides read TGTGCCAGCAGTTTTTCATTCCTAGCGGAAACCTACGAGCAGTACTTC. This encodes CASSFSFLAETYEQYF.

CDR3 DNA sequence: TGTGCCAGCAGCCAAGGGCACACTCAGCCCCAGCATTTT. It yields the protein CASSQGHTQPQHF. V gene TRBV3-1 (or the pseudogene TRBV3-2) combines with J gene TRBJ1-5; no definite D call. CDR3 length equals 13 residues. Per the germline V gene, CDR1 is LGHDT and CDR2 is YNNKEL (reference sequence). V lost 1 base, J lost 6 bases, and 7 bases lay in between.

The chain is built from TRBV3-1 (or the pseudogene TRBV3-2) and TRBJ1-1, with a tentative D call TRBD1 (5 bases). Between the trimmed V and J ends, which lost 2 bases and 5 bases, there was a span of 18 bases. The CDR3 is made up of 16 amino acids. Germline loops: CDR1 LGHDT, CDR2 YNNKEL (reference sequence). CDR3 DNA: TGTGCCAGCAGCCAAATACGAGCCGGGGGATATACTGAAGCTTTCTTT. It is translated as CASSQIRAGGYTEAFF.

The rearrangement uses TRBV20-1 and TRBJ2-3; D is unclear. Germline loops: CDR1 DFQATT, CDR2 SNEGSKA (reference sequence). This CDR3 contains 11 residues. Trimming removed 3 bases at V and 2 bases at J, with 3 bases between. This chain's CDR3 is CSASHTDTQYF. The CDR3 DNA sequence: TGCAGTGCTAGCCACACAGATACGCAGTATTTT.

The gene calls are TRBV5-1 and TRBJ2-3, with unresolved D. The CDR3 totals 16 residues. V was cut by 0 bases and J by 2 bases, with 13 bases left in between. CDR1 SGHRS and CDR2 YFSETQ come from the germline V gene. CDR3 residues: CASSLGSSAHTDTQYF. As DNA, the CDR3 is TGCGCCAGCAGCTTGGGGTCCTCTGCACACACAGATACGCAGTATTTT.

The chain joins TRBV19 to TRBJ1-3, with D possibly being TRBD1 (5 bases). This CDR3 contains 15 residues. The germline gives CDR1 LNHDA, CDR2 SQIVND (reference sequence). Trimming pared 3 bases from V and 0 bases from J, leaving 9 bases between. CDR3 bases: TGTGCCAGTAGTATCTCAGGGATCTCTGGAAACACCATATATTTT. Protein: CASSISGISGNTIYF.

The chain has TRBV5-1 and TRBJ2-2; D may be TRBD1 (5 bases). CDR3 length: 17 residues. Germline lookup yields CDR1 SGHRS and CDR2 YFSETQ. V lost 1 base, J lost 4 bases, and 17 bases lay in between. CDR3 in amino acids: CASSLYDGARGTGELFF. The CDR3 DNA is TGCGCCAGCAGCTTGTATGATGGGGCTCGTGGCACCGGGGAGCTGTTTTTT.

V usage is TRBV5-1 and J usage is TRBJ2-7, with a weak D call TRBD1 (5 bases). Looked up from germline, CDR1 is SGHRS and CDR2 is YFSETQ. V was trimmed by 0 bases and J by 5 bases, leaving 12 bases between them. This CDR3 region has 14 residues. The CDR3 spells CASSLEQGINEQYF. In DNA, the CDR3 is TGCGCCAGCAGCTTGGAGCAGGGTATCAACGAGCAGTACTTC.

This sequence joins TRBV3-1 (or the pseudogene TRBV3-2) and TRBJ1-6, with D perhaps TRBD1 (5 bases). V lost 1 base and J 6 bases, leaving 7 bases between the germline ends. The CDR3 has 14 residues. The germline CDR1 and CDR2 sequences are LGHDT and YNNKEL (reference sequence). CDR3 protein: CASSQGQTNSPLHF. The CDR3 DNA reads TGTGCCAGCAGCCAAGGACAGACTAATTCACCCCTCCACTTT.

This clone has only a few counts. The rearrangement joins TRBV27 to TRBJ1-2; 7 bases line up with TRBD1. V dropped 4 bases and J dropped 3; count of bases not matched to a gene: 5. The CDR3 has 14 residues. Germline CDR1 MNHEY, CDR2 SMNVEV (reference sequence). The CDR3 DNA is TGTGCCAGCAGTTCAGGACAGGTTCACTATGGCTACACCTTC. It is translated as CASSSGQVHYGYTF.

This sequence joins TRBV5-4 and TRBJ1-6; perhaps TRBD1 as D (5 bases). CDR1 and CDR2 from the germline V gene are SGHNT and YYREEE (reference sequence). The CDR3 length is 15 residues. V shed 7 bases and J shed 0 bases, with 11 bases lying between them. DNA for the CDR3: TGTGCCAGCGGTACAGACAGCTCCTATAATTCACCCCTCCACTTT. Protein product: CASGTDSSYNSPLHF.

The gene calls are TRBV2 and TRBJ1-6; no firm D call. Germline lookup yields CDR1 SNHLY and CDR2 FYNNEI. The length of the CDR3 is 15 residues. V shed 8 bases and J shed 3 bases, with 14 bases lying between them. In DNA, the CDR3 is TGTGCCAGCCTCCAAGCACACTACTATAATTCACCCCTCCACTTT. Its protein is CASLQAHYYNSPLHF.

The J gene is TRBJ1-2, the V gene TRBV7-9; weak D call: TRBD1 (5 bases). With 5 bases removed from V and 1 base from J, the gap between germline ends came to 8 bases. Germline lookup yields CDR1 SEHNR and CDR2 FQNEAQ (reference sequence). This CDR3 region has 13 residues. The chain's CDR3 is CASSDRVNYGYTF. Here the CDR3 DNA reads TGTGCCAGCAGCGACAGAGTTAACTATGGCTACACCTTC.

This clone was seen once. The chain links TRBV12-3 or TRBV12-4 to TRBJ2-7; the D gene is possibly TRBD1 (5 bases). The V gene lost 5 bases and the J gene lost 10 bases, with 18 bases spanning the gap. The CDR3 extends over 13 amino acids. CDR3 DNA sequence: TGTGCCAGCAGTCCCGGTAGGGGATCTCGACAGTACTTC. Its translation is CASSPGRGSRQYF.

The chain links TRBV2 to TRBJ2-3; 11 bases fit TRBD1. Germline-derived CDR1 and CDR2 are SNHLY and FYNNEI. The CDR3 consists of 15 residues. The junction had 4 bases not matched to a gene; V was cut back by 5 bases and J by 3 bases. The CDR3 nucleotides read TGTGCCAGCAGTAGGGACAGGGGGTTGACAGATACGCAGTATTTT. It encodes CASSRDRGLTDTQYF.

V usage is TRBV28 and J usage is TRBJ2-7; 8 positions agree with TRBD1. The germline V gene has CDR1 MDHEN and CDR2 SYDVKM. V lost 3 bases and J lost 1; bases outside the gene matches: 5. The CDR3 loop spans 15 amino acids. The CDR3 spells CASSFWGQVSYEQYF. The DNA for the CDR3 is TGTGCCAGCAGTTTTTGGGGACAGGTGTCCTACGAGCAGTACTTC. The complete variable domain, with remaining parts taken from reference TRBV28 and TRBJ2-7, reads DVKVTQSSRYLVKRTGEKVFLECVQDMDHENMFWYRQDPGLGLRLIYFSYDVKMKEKGDIPEGYSVSREKKERFSLILESASTNQTSMYLCASSFWGQVSYEQYFGPGTRLTVT.

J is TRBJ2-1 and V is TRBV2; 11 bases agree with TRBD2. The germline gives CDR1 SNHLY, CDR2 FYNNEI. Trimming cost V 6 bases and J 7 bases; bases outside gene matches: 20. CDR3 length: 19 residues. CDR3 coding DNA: TGTGCCAGCAGGGTCCCTAGCGGGAGGTTTCTAGGTCGGAAAAATGAGCAGTTCTTC. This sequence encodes CASRVPSGRFLGRKNEQFF. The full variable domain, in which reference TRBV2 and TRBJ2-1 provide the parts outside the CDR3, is EPEVTQTPSHQVTQMGQEVILRCVPISNHLYFYWYRQILGQKVEFLVSFYNNEISEKSEIFDDQFSVERPDGSNFTLKIRSTKLEDSAMYFCASRVPSGRFLGRKNEQFFGPGTRLTVL.

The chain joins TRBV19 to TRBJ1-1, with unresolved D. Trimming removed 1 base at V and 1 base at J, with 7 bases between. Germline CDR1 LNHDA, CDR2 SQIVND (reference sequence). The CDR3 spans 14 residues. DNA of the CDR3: TGTGCCAGTAGTATAGGACACCCGAACACTGAAGCTTTCTTT. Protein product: CASSIGHPNTEAFF. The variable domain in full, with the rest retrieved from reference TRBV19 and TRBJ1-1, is DGGITQSPKYLFRKEGQNVTLSCEQNLNHDAMYWYRQDPGQGLRLIYYSQIVNDFQKGDIAEGYSVSREKKESFPLTVTSAQKNPTAFYLCASSIGHPNTEAFFGQGTRLTVV.

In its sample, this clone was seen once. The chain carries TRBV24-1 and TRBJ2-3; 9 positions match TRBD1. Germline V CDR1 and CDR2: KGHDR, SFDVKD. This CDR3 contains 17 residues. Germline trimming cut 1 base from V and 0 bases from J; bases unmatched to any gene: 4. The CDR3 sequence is CATSDFGTGYSTDTQYF. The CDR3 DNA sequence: TGTGCCACCAGTGATTTTGGGACAGGGTATAGCACAGATACGCAGTATTTT.

DNA of the CDR3: TGTGCCAGCAGCCCACTCGGGTTCGGCTACACCTTC. It specifies CASSPLGFGYTF. The rearrangement links TRBV7-6 to TRBJ1-2; D unclear. The CDR3 runs 12 residues. V lost 5 bases to trimming and J lost 8 bases, with 12 bases between them. The germline CDR1 and CDR2 sequences are SGHVS and FNYEAQ.

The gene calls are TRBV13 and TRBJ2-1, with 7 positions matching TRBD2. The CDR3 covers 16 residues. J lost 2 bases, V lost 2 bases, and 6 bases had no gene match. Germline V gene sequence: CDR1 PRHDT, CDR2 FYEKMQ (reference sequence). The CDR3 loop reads CASSLLAEVTYNEQFF. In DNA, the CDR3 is TGTGCCAGCAGCTTACTAGCGGAAGTAACCTACAATGAGCAGTTCTTC.

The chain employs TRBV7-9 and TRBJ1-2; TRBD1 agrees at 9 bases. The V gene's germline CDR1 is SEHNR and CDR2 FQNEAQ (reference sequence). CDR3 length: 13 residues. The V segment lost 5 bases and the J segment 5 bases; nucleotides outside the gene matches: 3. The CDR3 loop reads CASSQGTGYGYTF. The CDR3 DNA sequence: TGTGCCAGCAGCCAGGGGACAGGGTATGGCTACACCTTC. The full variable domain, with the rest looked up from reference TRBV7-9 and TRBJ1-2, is DTGVSQNPRHKITKRGQNVTFRCDPISEHNRLYWYRQTLGQGPEFLTYFQNEAQLEKSRLLSDRFSAERPKGSFSTLEIQRTEQGDSAMYLCASSQGTGYGYTFGSGTRLTVV.

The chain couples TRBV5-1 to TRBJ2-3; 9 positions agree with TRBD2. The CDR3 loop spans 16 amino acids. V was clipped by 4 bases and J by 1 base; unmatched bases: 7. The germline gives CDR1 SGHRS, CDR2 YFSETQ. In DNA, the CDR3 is TGCGCCAGCAGCCTGACCGGGACTAGCCGCACAGATACGCAGTATTTT. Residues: CASSLTGTSRTDTQYF.

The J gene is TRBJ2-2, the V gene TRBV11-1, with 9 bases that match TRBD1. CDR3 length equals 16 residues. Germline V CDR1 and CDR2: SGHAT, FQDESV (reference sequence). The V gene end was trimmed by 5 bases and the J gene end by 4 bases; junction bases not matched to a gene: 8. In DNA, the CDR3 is TGTGCCAGCAGCCATGGACAGGGGACAGTCACCGGGGAGCTGTTTTTT. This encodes CASSHGQGTVTGELFF. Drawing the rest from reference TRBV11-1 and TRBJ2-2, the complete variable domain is EAEVAQSPRYKITEKSQAVAFWCDPISGHATLYWYRQILGQGPELLVQFQDESVVDDSQLPKDRFSAERLKGVDSTLKIQPAELGDSAMYLCASSHGQGTVTGELFFGEGSRLTVL.